This is a list of T cell receptor beta chains from one sample in a study of blood T cell repertoires in COVID-19. This table comes from immunoSEQ multiplex PCR, and its TCRdb copy is limited to in-frame clones, with some not included. The sample comprises under 13,000 clones, roughly 80% of which are singletons, and around 7.7% rests with the top ten. The specimen sequenced was peripheral blood. The receptors shown here come from a man aged 70-80 years with active COVID-19. CDR3s include the opening cysteine and the closing phenylalanine or tryptophan. D genes are given only for firm matches. The listing skips clone size in some rows; elsewhere it reads once, few, many or a size class.

v_gene	abundance	d_gene	len	j_gene	CDR3aa	CDR3nt
TRBV12-3/TRBV12-4	.	.	11	TRBJ1-1	CASSFLTEAFF	TGTGCCAGCAGTTTTCTCACTGAAGCTTTCTTT
TRBV24-1	.	TRBD2	19	TRBJ2-3	CATSDSPGLAGGQMDTQYF	TGTGCCACCAGTGATTCTCCGGGACTAGCGGGGGGGCAGATGGATACGCAGTATTTT
TRBV6-4	.	.	14	TRBJ1-5	CASSPEGENQPQHF	TGTGCCAGCAGTCCCGAGGGAGAGAATCAGCCCCAGCATTTT
TRBV6-2/TRBV6-3	.	TRBD1	15	TRBJ1-6	CASSYSGQGYSPLHF	TGTGCCAGCAGTTACTCGGGACAGGGGTATTCACCCCTCCACTTT
TRBV5-6	.	.	13	TRBJ1-6	CASGGAQNSPLHF	TGTGCCAGCGGAGGGGCACAGAATTCACCCCTCCACTTT
TRBV25-1	.	.	18	TRBJ2-7	CASEEIWQTERSTYEQYF	TGTGCCAGTGAAGAGATTTGGCAGACTGAAAGATCTACCTACGAGCAGTACTTC
TRBV12-2	once	.	14	TRBJ1-2	CASRLDRDRGGYTF	TGTGCAAGTCGCTTAGACCGGGACAGGGGCGGCTACACCTTC
TRBV18	once	.	13	TRBJ2-7	CASSPDRTYEQYF	TGTGCCAGCTCACCCGACAGAACCTACGAGCAGTACTTC
TRBV5-4	.	.	14	TRBJ1-3	CASSPDSFGNTIYF	TGTGCCAGCAGCCCCGACAGTTTCGGAAACACCATATATTTT
TRBV27	large	TRBD1	14	TRBJ2-1	CASSKGQGYNEQFF	TGTGCCAGCAGTAAGGGACAGGGCTACAATGAGCAGTTCTTC
TRBV28	.	TRBD2	18	TRBJ2-7	CASTNSRFSGVLSYEQYF	TGTGCCAGCACAAATTCGAGGTTTAGCGGGGTACTGTCCTACGAGCAGTACTTC
TRBV7-2	few	TRBD2	16	TRBJ2-2	CASSRGTSVGTGELFF	TGTGCCAGCAGCCGTGGGACTAGCGTAGGGACCGGGGAGCTGTTTTTT
TRBV14	.	TRBD1	14	TRBJ1-2	CASSHLGQGGRYTF	TGTGCCAGCAGCCACCTCGGACAGGGGGGCCGCTACACCTTC
TRBV18	.	.	15	TRBJ2-5	CASSSTFRTSETQYF	TGTGCCAGCTCATCGACATTTCGTACGTCAGAGACCCAGTACTTC
TRBV6-5	.	TRBD2	15	TRBJ2-3	CASSYSGGVFVTQYF	TGTGCCAGCAGTTACTCGGGGGGGGTCTTCGTTACGCAGTATTTT
TRBV5-1	.	.	16	TRBJ1-2	CASSPNPDPGAYGYTF	TGCGCCAGCAGCCCGAACCCGGACCCAGGGGCGTATGGCTACACCTTC
TRBV28	.	.	16	TRBJ2-1	CASSPLGPNGSNEQFF	TGTGCCAGCAGTCCATTGGGCCCCAATGGGAGCAATGAGCAGTTCTTC
TRBV29-1	few	.	13	TRBJ1-2	CSVDSSARHGYTF	TGCAGCGTTGATTCCTCGGCTAGACATGGCTACACCTTC
TRBV11-2	.	TRBD2	14	TRBJ2-4	CASSPPIRREVQYF	TGTGCCAGCAGCCCCCCGATCCGACGGGAGGTTCAGTACTTC
TRBV7-3	once	.	13	TRBJ1-2	CASSLKRGGGYTF	TGTGCCAGCAGCTTAAAACGGGGAGGTGGCTACACCTTC
TRBV7-2	.	.	17	TRBJ1-6	CASSLGPLGGTNSPLHF	TGTGCCAGCAGCTTAGGCCCCCTAGGGGGTACCAATTCACCCCTCCACTTT
TRBV27	.	TRBD2	13	TRBJ2-7	CASSLSTSGEQYF	TGTGCCAGCAGTTTATCGACTAGCGGGGAGCAGTACTTC
TRBV6-1	.	.	14	TRBJ1-2	CASSEQTAGYGYTF	TGTGCCAGCAGTGAACAAACCGCAGGCTATGGCTACACCTTC
TRBV3-1/TRBV3-2	.	.	12	TRBJ1-1	CASSRWDTEAFF	TGTGCCAGCAGCCGGTGGGACACAGAAGCTTTCTTT